Following are 13 T cell receptor beta chains from one sample sequenced in a study of shared clonotypes between healthy human individuals. Sequencing was performed with immunoSEQ multiplex PCR; in TCRdb, only in-frame clones are kept and a portion is missing. This table holds 2 million to 2.5 million clones, approximately 95% found once. The sequencing sample was made of naive CD4+ T cells sorted from blood. The subset is: CD45RA+ positively selected. The receptors were sampled from a man between 18 and 29 years old in good health.

The chain joins TRBV6-6 to TRBJ1-3, with D unclear. Germline V CDR1 and CDR2: MNHNY, SVGAGI (reference sequence). Trimming pared 4 bases from V and 1 base from J, leaving 5 bases between. The CDR3 is made up of 13 amino acids. The CDR3 nucleotides are TGTGCCAGCAGTTTAGGGTCTGGAAACACCATATATTTT. It yields the protein CASSLGSGNTIYF.

The chain couples TRBV7-9 to TRBJ2-7; D perhaps matches TRBD2 (5 bases). The V gene lost 6 bases and the J gene lost 3 bases, with 12 bases spanning the gap. The CDR3 contains 13 residues. CDR1 and CDR2 from the germline V gene are SEHNR and FQNEAQ (reference sequence). The CDR3 protein is CASSLNGVYEQYF. The CDR3 DNA reads TGTGCCAGCAGTTTGAACGGGGTCTACGAGCAGTACTTC.

This chain links TRBV14 with TRBJ1-2; a weak D match, TRBD1 (6 bases). The CDR3 is made up of 16 amino acids. Germline CDR1 and CDR2: SGHDN and FVKESK. Trimming shortened V by 0 bases and J by 4 bases, and 15 bases separated the two germline ends. DNA of the CDR3: TGTGCCAGCAGCCAAGATCCCGGACAGTCTTTCTATGGCTACACCTTC. Amino acids: CASSQDPGQSFYGYTF.

CDR3 protein: CASSDPGGPDTQYF. As DNA, the CDR3 is TGTGCCAGCAGTGACCCAGGTGGACCAGATACGCAGTATTTT. The chain has TRBV25-1 and TRBJ2-3; D uncertain. V was shortened by 3 bases and J by 4 bases, with 11 bases between the two germline ends. CDR1 MGHDK and CDR2 SYGVNS come from the germline V gene. The CDR3 runs 14 residues.

CDR3 residues: CASSESTSSGANVLTF. In nucleotides, the CDR3 is TGCGCCAGCAGTGAAAGCACCTCCTCTGGGGCCAACGTCCTGACTTTC. V is TRBV10-2 and J is TRBJ2-6; D gene unclear. The CDR3 length is 16 residues. The germline V gene has CDR1 WSHSY and CDR2 SAAADI. With 3 bases removed from V and 0 bases from J, the gap between germline ends came to 9 bases.

The gene calls are TRBV2 and TRBJ2-5; a weak D match, TRBD1 (7 bases). Trimming removed 3 bases from V and 5 bases from J, with 16 bases in between. CDR1 and CDR2 from the germline V gene are SNHLY and FYNNEI. CDR3 size: 15 residues. The CDR3 is CASSEGQGGWETQYF. In nucleotides, the CDR3 is TGTGCCAGCAGTGAGGGCCAGGGGGGTTGGGAGACCCAGTACTTC.

This sequence joins TRBV6-1 and TRBJ1-2; 7 bases are a match to TRBD1. Trimming at V came to 5 bases and at J to 5 bases, leaving 8 bases not matched to a gene. This CDR3 spans 14 amino acids. Germline CDR1 and CDR2: MNHNS and SASEGT. This CDR3 reads CASSQGTGEYGYTF. DNA for the CDR3: TGTGCCAGCAGTCAAGGAACAGGGGAGTATGGCTACACCTTC.

The J gene is TRBJ2-6, the V gene TRBV19, with TRBD1 matching over 8 bases. Germline lookup yields CDR1 LNHDA and CDR2 SQIVND (reference sequence). CDR3 length: 16 residues. With 4 bases clipped from V and 1 base from J, the junction kept 3 bases outside the gene matches. The CDR3, as DNA: TGTGCCAGTAGTACACGGACAGGGTCTGGGGCCAACGTCCTGACTTTC. This sequence encodes CASSTRTGSGANVLTF.

This clone was seen only once. This sequence joins TRBV18 and TRBJ2-7, with TRBD2 matching over 9 bases. The CDR3 covers 17 residues. V shed 2 bases, J shed 4 bases, and the junction held 12 bases outside the gene matches. Germline CDR1 KGHSH, CDR2 LQKENI. CDR3 coding DNA: TGTGCCAGCTCACCAACGAGCGGGGGGCTACCGGGGTACGAGCAGTACTTC. It specifies CASSPTSGGLPGYEQYF.

J is TRBJ2-5 and V is TRBV6-7, with 7 bases that match TRBD2. TRBV6-7 is an ORF for which the function is uncertain. The CDR3 is made up of 15 amino acids. The ends lost 5 bases at V and 4 bases at J; junction bases unmatched: 10. As DNA, the CDR3 is TGTGCCAGCAGTACCCGACTAGCCCTCCCAGAGACCCAGTACTTC. Its translation: CASSTRLALPETQYF.

This chain joins TRBV28 and TRBJ1-6; D might be TRBD1 (5 bases). Germline CDR1 and CDR2: MDHEN and SYDVKM. V lost 2 bases and J 7 bases, leaving 9 bases between the germline ends. This CDR3 contains 14 residues. CDR3 coding DNA: TGTGCCAGCAGTTTACGGACACTGAATTCACCCCTCCACTTT. The encoded protein is CASSLRTLNSPLHF. The variable domain in full, completed from reference TRBV28 and TRBJ1-6, reads DVKVTQSSRYLVKRTGEKVFLECVQDMDHENMFWYRQDPGLGLRLIYFSYDVKMKEKGDIPEGYSVSREKKERFSLILESASTNQTSMYLCASSLRTLNSPLHFGNGTRLTVT.

The chain has TRBV27 and TRBJ2-7; 7 positions match TRBD1. In germline, CDR1 is MNHEY, CDR2 SMNVEV (reference sequence). The CDR3 length is 16 residues. The J segment lost 5 bases and the V segment lost 4 bases, leaving 14 bases of the junction unmatched. In DNA form, the CDR3 reads TGTGCCAGCAGTTCGCTAAGACAGGGAACATACAACGAGCAGTACTTC. This sequence encodes CASSSLRQGTYNEQYF.

The chain recombines TRBV10-3 with TRBJ1-1; D gene unclear. The CDR3 loop spans 12 amino acids. The germline V and J ends were trimmed by 4 bases and 7 bases, with 10 bases remaining between them. CDR1 and CDR2 (germline): ENHRY, SYGVKD. This chain's CDR3 is CAISGEASEAFF. CDR3 DNA sequence: TGTGCCATCAGTGGAGAAGCGAGTGAAGCTTTCTTT.